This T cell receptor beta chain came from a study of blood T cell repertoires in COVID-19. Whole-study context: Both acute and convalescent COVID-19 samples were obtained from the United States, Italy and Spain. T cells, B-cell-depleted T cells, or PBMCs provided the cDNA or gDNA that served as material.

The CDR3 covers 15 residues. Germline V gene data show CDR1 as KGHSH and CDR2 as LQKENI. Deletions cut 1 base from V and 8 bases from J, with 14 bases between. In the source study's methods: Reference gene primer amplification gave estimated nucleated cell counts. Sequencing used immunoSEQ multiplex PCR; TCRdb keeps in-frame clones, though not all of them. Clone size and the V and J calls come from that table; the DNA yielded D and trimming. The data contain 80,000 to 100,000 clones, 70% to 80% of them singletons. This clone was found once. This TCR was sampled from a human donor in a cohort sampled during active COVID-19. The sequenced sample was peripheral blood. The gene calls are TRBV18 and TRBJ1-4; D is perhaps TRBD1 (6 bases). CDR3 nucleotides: TGTGCCAGCTCACCACGGCAGGGGTCAGTGGAAAAACTGTTTTTT. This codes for CASSPRQGSVEKLFF.